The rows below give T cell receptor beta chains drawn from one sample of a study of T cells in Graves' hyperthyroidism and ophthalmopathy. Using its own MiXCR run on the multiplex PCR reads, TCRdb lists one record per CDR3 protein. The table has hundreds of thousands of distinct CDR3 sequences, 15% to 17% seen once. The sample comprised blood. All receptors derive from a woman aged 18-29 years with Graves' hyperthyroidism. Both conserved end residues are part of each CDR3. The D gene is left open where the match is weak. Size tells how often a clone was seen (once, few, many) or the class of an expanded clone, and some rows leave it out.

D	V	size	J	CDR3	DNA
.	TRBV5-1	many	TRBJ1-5	CASSLDSSNQPQHF	TGCGCCAGCAGCTTGGACAGTAGCAATCAGCCCCAGCATTTT
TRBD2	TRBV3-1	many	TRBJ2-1	CASSQGLAGRTYNEQFF	TGTGCCAGCAGCCAGGGACTAGCGGGACGTACCTACAATGAGCAGTTCTTC
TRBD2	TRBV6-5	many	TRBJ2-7	CASSYPGGGVYEQYF	TGTGCCAGCAGTTACCCGGGGGGGGGCGTCTACGAGCAGTACTTC
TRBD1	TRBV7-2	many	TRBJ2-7	CASSPTGTVGYEQYF	TGTGCCAGCAGCCCGACCGGGACAGTGGGTTACGAGCAGTACTTC
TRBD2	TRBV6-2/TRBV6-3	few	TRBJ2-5	CASMGRALETQYF	TGTGCCAGCATGGGGAGGGCGCTTGAGACCCAGTACTTC
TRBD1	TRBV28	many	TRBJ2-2	CASSPGQGPPGELFF	TGTGCCAGCAGTCCGGGACAGGGTCCACCCGGGGAGCTGTTTTTT
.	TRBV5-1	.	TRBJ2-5	CASSPSRGCQETQYF	TGCGCCAGCAGTCCTTCTCGGGGGTGCCAAGAGACCCAGTACTTC
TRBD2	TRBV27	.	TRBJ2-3	CASSLWGTVAGATDTQYF	TGTGCCAGCAGTTTGTGGGGGACAGTAGCGGGAGCGACAGATACGCAGTATTTT
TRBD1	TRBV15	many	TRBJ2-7	CATSRAGQLSYEQYF	TGTGCCACCAGCAGAGCGGGACAGCTCTCCTACGAGCAGTACTTC
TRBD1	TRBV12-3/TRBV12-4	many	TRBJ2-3	CASSPGTGVRTSPSDTQYF	TGTGCCAGCAGTCCCGGGACAGGGGTCCGGACTAGCCCTTCGGATACGCAGTATTTT
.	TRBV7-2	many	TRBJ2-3	CASSLLLELDTQYF	TGTGCCAGCAGCTTACTACTGGAGTTGGATACGCAGTATTTT
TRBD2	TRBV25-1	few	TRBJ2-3	CASSEYLSGRANTDTQYF	TGTGCCAGCAGTGAATACCTTAGCGGGAGGGCGAACACAGATACGCAGTATTTT
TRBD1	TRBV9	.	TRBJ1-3	CASSVAPQGAGNTIYF	TGTGCCAGCAGCGTAGCCCCACAGGGGGCTGGAAACACCATATATTTT